The TCR beta chain described here comes from a study of cytomegalovirus exposure and HLA in healthy donors. The PCR contained 60 Vbeta and 13 Jbeta primers. Profiled with immunoSEQ multiplex PCR; TCRdb holds only in-frame clones, not every one. This sample has some 160,000 clones, with 77% found just once. The CDR3 totals 13 residues. V gave up 6 bases and J gave up 2 bases, with 10 bases separating them. Germline-derived CDR1 and CDR2 are MNHNS and SASEGT. The sequenced sample consisted of PBMCs. The source is a young woman in good health and CMV-seronegative. The genes are TRBV6-1 and TRBJ1-2; D gene unclear. CDR3: CASRVSQNYGYTF. Here the CDR3 DNA reads TGTGCCAGCAGGGTGTCCCAGAACTATGGCTACACCTTC.